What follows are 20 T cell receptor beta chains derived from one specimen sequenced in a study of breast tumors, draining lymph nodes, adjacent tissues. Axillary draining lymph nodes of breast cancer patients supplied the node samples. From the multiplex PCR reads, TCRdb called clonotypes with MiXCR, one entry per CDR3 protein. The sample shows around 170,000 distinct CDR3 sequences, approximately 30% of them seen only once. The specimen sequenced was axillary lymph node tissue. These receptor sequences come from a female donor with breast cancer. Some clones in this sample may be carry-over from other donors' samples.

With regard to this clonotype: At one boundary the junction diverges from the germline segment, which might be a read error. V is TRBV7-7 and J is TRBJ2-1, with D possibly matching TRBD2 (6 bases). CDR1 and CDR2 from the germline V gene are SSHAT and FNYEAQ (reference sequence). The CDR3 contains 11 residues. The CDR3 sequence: CASSLAEGQFF. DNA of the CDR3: TGTGCTAGCAGCTTAGCGGAGGGGCAGTTCTTC.

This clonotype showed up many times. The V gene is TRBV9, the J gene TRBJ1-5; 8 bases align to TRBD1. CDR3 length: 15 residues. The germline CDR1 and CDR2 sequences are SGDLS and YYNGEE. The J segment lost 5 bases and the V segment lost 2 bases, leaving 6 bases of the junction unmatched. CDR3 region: CASSVTGEGYQPQHF. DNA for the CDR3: TGTGCCAGCAGCGTGACAGGGGAGGGCTATCAGCCCCAGCATTTT. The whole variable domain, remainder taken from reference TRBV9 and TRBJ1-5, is DSGVTQTPKHLITATGQRVTLRCSPRSGDLSVYWYQQSLDQGLQFLIQYYNGEERAKGNILERFSAQQFPDLHSELNLSSLELGDSALYFCASSVTGEGYQPQHFGDGTRLSIL.

The CDR3 DNA sequence: TGTGCCATCAGGCTAGCGGGGTTCTACAATGAGCAGTTCTTC. It encodes CAIRLAGFYNEQFF. The chain is built from TRBV10-3 and TRBJ2-1; 9 nucleotides match TRBD2. CDR3 size: 14 residues. Germline trimming cut 6 bases from V and 3 bases from J; bases unmatched to any gene: 3. CDR1 and CDR2 from the germline V gene are ENHRY and SYGVKD.

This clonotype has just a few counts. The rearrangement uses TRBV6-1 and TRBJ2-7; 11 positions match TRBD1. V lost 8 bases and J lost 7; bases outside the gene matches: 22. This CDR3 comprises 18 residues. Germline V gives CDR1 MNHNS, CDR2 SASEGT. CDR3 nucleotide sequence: TGTGCCAGCCGATCTTCCGGGACAGGGGGTCTACGAGGGAGAGAGCAGTACTTC. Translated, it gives CASRSSGTGGLRGREQYF.

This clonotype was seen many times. CDR3 sequence: CASSLLRQNSGNTIYF. The CDR3 DNA reads as TGTGCCAGTAGTCTCCTGCGACAGAACTCTGGAAACACCATATATTTT. The V and J genes are TRBV19 and TRBJ1-3; TRBD1 is a possible D gene (5 bases). V lost 5 bases and J 0 bases, leaving 14 bases between the germline ends. The CDR3 has 16 residues. The germline gives CDR1 LNHDA, CDR2 SQIVND (reference sequence).

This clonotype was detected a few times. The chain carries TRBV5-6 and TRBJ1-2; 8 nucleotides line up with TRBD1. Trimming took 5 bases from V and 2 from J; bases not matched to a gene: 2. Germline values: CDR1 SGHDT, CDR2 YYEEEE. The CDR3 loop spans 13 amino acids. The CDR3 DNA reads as TGTGCCAGCAGGCGGACAGGGAACTATGGCTACACCTTC. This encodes CASRRTGNYGYTF.

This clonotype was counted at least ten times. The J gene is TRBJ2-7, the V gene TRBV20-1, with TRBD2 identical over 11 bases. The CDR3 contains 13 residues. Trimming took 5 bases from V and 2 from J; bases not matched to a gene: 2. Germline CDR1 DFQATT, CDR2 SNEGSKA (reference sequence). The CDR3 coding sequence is TGCAGTGCTCGGACTAGCGGGCCCTACGAGCAGTACTTC. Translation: CSARTSGPYEQYF.

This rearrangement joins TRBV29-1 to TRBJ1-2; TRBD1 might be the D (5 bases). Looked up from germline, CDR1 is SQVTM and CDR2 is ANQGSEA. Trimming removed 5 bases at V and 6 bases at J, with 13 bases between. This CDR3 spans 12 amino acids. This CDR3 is CSVSTAGNGYTF. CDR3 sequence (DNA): TGCAGCGTTTCGACAGCGGGAAATGGCTACACCTTC. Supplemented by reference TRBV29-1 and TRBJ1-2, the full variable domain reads SAVISQKPSRDICQRGTSLTIQCQVDSQVTMMFWYRQQPGQSLTLIATANQGSEATYESGFVIDKFPISRPNLTFSTLTVSNMSPEDSSIYLCSVSTAGNGYTFGSGTRLTVV.

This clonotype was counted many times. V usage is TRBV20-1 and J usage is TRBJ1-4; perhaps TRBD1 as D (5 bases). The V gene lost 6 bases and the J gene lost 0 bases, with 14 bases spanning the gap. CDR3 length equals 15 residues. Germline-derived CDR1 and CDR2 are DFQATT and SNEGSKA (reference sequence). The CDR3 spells CSAPGGIATNEKLFF. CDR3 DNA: TGCAGTGCCCCCGGGGGGATTGCAACTAATGAAAAACTGTTTTTT.

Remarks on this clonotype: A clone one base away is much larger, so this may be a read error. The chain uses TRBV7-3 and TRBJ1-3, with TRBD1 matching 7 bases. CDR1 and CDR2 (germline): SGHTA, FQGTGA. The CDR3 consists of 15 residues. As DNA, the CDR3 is TGTGCCAGCAGCCGCAGGGGGACATCTGGAAACGCCATATATTTT. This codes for CASSRRGTSGNAIYF.

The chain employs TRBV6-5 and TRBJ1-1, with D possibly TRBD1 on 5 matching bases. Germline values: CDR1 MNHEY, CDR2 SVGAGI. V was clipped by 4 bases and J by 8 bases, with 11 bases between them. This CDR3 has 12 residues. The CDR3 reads CASSLGDAEAFF. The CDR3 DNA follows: TGTGCCAGCAGTTTGGGGGATGCGGAAGCTTTCTTT.

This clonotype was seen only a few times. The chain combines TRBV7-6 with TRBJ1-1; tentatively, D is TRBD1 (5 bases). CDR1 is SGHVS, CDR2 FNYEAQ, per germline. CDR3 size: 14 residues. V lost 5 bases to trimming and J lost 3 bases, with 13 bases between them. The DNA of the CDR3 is TGTGCCAGCAGCCCCGGCCGGGGGGACACTGAAGCTTTCTTT. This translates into CASSPGRGDTEAFF.

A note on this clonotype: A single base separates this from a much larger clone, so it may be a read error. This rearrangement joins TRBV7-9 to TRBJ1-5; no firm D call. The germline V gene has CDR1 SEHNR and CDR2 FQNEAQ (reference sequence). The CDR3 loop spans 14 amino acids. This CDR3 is CASSLRSSKQPQHF. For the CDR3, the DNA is TGTGCCAGCAGCCTCAGGAGTAGCAAACAGCCCCAGCATTTT.

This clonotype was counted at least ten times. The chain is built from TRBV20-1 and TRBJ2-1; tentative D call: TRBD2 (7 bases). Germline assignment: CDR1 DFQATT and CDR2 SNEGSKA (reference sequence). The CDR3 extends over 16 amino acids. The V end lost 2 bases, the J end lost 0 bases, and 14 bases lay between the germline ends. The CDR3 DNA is TGCAGTGCTAGATCCCGGGGGGCACTCTCCTACAATGAGCAGTTCTTC. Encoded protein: CSARSRGALSYNEQFF.

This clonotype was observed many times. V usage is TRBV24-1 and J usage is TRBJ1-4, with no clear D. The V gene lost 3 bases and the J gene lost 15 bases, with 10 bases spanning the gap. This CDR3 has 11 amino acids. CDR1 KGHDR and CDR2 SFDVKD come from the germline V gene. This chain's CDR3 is CATSDGEALFF. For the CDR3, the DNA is TGTGCCACCAGTGATGGGGAAGCGTTGTTTTTT.

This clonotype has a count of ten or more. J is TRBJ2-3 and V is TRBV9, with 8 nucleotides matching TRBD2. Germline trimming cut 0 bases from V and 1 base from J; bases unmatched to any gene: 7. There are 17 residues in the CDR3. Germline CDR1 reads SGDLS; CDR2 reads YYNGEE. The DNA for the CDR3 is TGTGCCAGCAGCGTAGATGCGGGGGGCGACCGCACAGATACGCAGTATTTT. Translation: CASSVDAGGDRTDTQYF.

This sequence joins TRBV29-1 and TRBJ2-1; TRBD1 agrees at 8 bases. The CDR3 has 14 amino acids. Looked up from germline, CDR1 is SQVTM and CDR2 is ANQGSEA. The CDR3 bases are TGCCGGCTCACAGGACAGGGTTCCTACAATGAGCAGTTCTTC. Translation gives CRLTGQGSYNEQFF.

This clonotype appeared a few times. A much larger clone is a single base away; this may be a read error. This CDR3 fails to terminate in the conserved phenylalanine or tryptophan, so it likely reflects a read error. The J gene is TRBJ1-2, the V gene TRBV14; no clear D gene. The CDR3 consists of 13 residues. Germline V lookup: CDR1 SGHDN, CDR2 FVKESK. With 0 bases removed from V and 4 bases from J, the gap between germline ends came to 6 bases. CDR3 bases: TGTGCCAGCAGCCAAGACAGATCCTATGGCTACACCTCC. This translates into CASSQDRSYGYTS.

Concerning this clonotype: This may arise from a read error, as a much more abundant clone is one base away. In DNA form, the CDR3 reads TGTGCCACCAGCCATGGTGCGGAGGTCGGAGATACGCAGTATTTT. Translation: CATSHGAEVGDTQYF. The J gene is TRBJ2-3, the V gene TRBV3-1; maybe TRBD2 (5 bases). Germline assignment: CDR1 LGHDT and CDR2 YNNKEL (reference sequence). The CDR3 runs to 15 residues.

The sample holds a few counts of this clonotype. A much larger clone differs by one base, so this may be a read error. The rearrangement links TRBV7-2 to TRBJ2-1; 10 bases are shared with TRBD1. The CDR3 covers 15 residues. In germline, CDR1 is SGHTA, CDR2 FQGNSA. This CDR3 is CASSQRGDRGNEQLF. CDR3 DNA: TGTGCCAGCAGCCAACGGGGGGACAGGGGTAATGAGCAGCTCTTC.